Each of the 26 T cell receptor beta chains below was sequenced from the same sample in a study of control samples from healthy donors and cancer patients. Libraries were prepared by immunoSEQ multiplex PCR; TCRdb keeps only in-frame clonotypes and omits some of them. Of 170,000 or so clones in the sample, 90% were seen once. The sample was blood. These receptors were collected from a woman aged 45-59 years in good health.

This clone appeared a single time. The J gene is TRBJ2-5, the V gene TRBV7-2; tentatively, D is TRBD2 (5 bases). The V end was cut by 5 bases, the J end by 7 bases, with 17 bases between. Germline V gene data show CDR1 as SGHTA and CDR2 as FQGNSA. The CDR3 length is 14 residues. CDR3 in DNA: TGTGCCAGCAGCCCAAAAGGAGGTAGTGTGACCCAGTACTTC. Translated, it gives CASSPKGGSVTQYF. Looking up the rest from reference TRBV7-2 and TRBJ2-5 gives the full variable domain: GAGVSQSPSNKVTEKGKDVELRCDPISGHTALYWYRQSLGQGLEFLIYFQGNSAPDKSGLPSDRFSAERTGGSVSTLTIQRTQQEDSAVYLCASSPKGGSVTQYFGPGTRLLVL.

This sequence joins TRBV6-5 and TRBJ2-2, with 9 positions matching TRBD1. J was trimmed by 3 bases and V by 6 bases; bases with no gene match: 5. Germline-derived CDR1 and CDR2 are MNHEY and SVGAGI. The CDR3 length is 15 residues. The chain's CDR3 is CASRTGTGYTGELFF. The CDR3 DNA reads as TGTGCCAGCAGGACAGGGACAGGGTACACCGGGGAGCTGTTTTTT.

The rearrangement links TRBV13 to TRBJ2-3; the D gene is possibly TRBD1 (6 bases). V lost 4 bases to trimming and J lost 5 bases, with 13 bases between them. CDR1 is PRHDT and CDR2 is FYEKMQ in the germline V gene (reference sequence). CDR3 size: 14 residues. The CDR3 reads CASSSRRGEDTQYF. The CDR3 bases are TGTGCCAGCAGCTCCCGCAGGGGCGAAGATACGCAGTATTTT.

This chain joins TRBV28 and TRBJ1-5, with D possibly being TRBD1 (5 bases). Germline V gene data show CDR1 as MDHEN and CDR2 as SYDVKM. Trimming cost V 5 bases and J 12 bases, with 17 bases left between them. This CDR3 is 13 amino acids long. CDR3 sequence: CASSPGGNVYQHF. The CDR3 nucleotides read TGTGCCAGCAGTCCCGGGGGGAATGTGTACCAGCATTTT.

A few counts support this clone. The gene calls are TRBV6-5 and TRBJ1-5; no reliable D call. The length of the CDR3 is 15 residues. CDR1 and CDR2 from the germline V gene are MNHEY and SVGAGI. V shed 6 bases and J shed 2 bases, with 14 bases lying between them. CDR3 DNA sequence: TGTGCCAGCAGCGTGCGGGGAGGCGGCAATCAGCCCCAGCATTTT. This encodes CASSVRGGGNQPQHF.

The rearrangement joins TRBV7-8 to TRBJ2-4; D is ambiguous. Germline CDR1 SGHVS, CDR2 FQNEAQ. The CDR3 totals 15 residues. V lost 4 bases to trimming and J lost 1 base, with 11 bases between them. The CDR3 reads CASSSPPGAKNIQYF. The CDR3 bases are TGTGCCAGCAGCTCGCCGCCCGGGGCCAAAAACATTCAGTACTTC.

The genes are TRBV4-2 and TRBJ2-2; TRBD2 matches at 7 bases. With V trimmed by 2 bases and J by 5 bases, 5 bases remained unmatched. The CDR3 contains 15 residues. Germline V CDR1 and CDR2: LGHNA, YNFKEQ. The CDR3 region is CASSQRSSGTGELFF. In DNA form, the CDR3 reads TGTGCCAGCAGCCAAAGAAGTAGCGGGACCGGGGAGCTGTTTTTT.

The chain employs TRBV7-3 and TRBJ2-1, with D maybe TRBD2 (6 bases). The CDR3 covers 15 residues. V dropped 0 bases and J dropped 3 bases, with 9 bases sitting between them. Germline V gene sequence: CDR1 SGHTA, CDR2 FQGTGA. CDR3 in DNA: TGTGCCAGCAGCTTAACTAGCGGAGACTACAATGAGCAGTTCTTC. This sequence encodes CASSLTSGDYNEQFF.

The rearrangement uses TRBV3-1 (or the pseudogene TRBV3-2) and TRBJ1-1, with D perhaps TRBD1 (5 bases). Trimming shortened V by 6 bases and J by 5 bases, and 16 bases separated the two germline ends. The germline CDR1 and CDR2 sequences are LGHDT and YNNKEL (reference sequence). The CDR3 consists of 14 residues. The CDR3 nucleotides are TGTGCCAGCAGTTTCCCAGGGATGGTTACTGAAGCTTTCTTT. Protein sequence: CASSFPGMVTEAFF.

The V gene is TRBV12-3 or TRBV12-4, the J gene TRBJ1-1; the D is unclear. The V and J ends lost 5 bases and 0 bases respectively, with 7 bases between them. The CDR3 runs to 13 residues. The CDR3 nucleotides read TGTGCCAGCAGTCGACTCTTGAACACTGAAGCTTTCTTT. Translating it yields CASSRLLNTEAFF.

This clone was seen more than once but under ten times. The rearrangement links TRBV9 to TRBJ2-4; D gene unclear. This CDR3 spans 16 amino acids. The V gene lost 1 base and the J gene lost 0 bases, with 11 bases spanning the gap. In germline, CDR1 is SGDLS, CDR2 YYNGEE. This chain's CDR3 is CASSVSHGVAKNIQYF. In nucleotides, the CDR3 is TGTGCCAGCAGCGTAAGTCACGGAGTAGCCAAAAACATTCAGTACTTC.

This rearrangement joins TRBV19 to TRBJ2-5, with TRBD2 as a possible D gene (5 bases). This CDR3 comprises 15 residues. Per the germline V gene, CDR1 is LNHDA and CDR2 is SQIVND (reference sequence). The V end lost 3 bases, the J end lost 4 bases, and 15 bases lay between the germline ends. The CDR3 region is CASSISPTSRETQYF. In DNA, the CDR3 is TGTGCCAGTAGTATTTCCCCAACTAGTAGAGAGACCCAGTACTTC. The variable domain in full, completed from reference TRBV19 and TRBJ2-5, reads DGGITQSPKYLFRKEGQNVTLSCEQNLNHDAMYWYRQDPGQGLRLIYYSQIVNDFQKGDIAEGYSVSREKKESFPLTVTSAQKNPTAFYLCASSISPTSRETQYFGPGTRLLVL.

The chain uses TRBV4-1 and TRBJ1-4; weak D call: TRBD1 (6 bases). Germline lookup yields CDR1 MGHRA and CDR2 YSYEKL. The V and J ends lost 2 bases and 8 bases respectively, with 15 bases between them. The CDR3 consists of 15 residues. The CDR3 bases are TGCGCCAGCAGCCAAATTATACAGGGTTACGAAAAACTGTTTTTT. This encodes CASSQIIQGYEKLFF.

This chain joins TRBV30 and TRBJ1-1, with 8 bases that match TRBD1. CDR3 length: 15 residues. J lost 1 base, V lost 1 base, and 5 bases had no gene match. CDR1 GTSNPN and CDR2 SVGIG come from the germline V gene (reference sequence). Here the CDR3 DNA reads TGTGCCTGGAGTGAAGCCGGGACAGGGAACACTGAAGCTTTCTTT. This gives the protein CAWSEAGTGNTEAFF.

This clone showed up just once. The chain carries TRBV4-3 and TRBJ2-7; D is perhaps TRBD1 (5 bases). CDR1 and CDR2 (germline): LGHNA, YSLEER. The V gene lost 0 bases and the J gene lost 6 bases, with 18 bases spanning the gap. The CDR3 is 16 amino acids. The CDR3 is CASSQDGVLIQGEQYF. In DNA form, the CDR3 reads TGCGCCAGCAGCCAAGATGGGGTGCTGATCCAGGGCGAGCAGTACTTC.

The V gene is TRBV3-1 (or the pseudogene TRBV3-2), the J gene TRBJ2-7, with D maybe TRBD2 (7 bases). Germline lookup yields CDR1 LGHDT and CDR2 YNNKEL (reference sequence). The length of the CDR3 is 15 residues. The V and J ends lost 3 bases and 0 bases respectively, with 12 bases between them. CDR3 in amino acids: CASSQMAGASYEQYF. In DNA form, the CDR3 reads TGTGCCAGCAGCCAGATGGCGGGGGCCTCCTACGAGCAGTACTTC.

This chain joins TRBV27 and TRBJ2-7; no reliable D call. The V end was cut by 3 bases, the J end by 2 bases, with 14 bases between. The germline gives CDR1 MNHEY, CDR2 SMNVEV (reference sequence). The CDR3 is 15 amino acids. This CDR3 reads CASSFQWRLAYEQYF. CDR3 DNA: TGTGCCAGCAGTTTTCAGTGGCGGCTGGCCTACGAGCAGTACTTC.

The chain employs TRBV4-1 and TRBJ1-5; D might be TRBD1 (5 bases). There are 13 residues in the CDR3. Trimming left V 5 bases short and J 11 bases short, with 16 bases between. Germline V gene data show CDR1 as MGHRA and CDR2 as YSYEKL. The CDR3 DNA is TGCGCCAGCAGCGGACAACTCAATCTGTCCCAGCATTTT. This codes for CASSGQLNLSQHF.

The V gene is TRBV6-5, the J gene TRBJ2-3; weak D call: TRBD1 (6 bases). This CDR3 has 15 amino acids. V lost 7 bases, J lost 0 bases, and 14 bases lay in between. Looked up from germline, CDR1 is MNHEY and CDR2 is SVGAGI. CDR3 sequence: CASMAWGLSTDTQYF. DNA for the CDR3: TGTGCCAGCATGGCGTGGGGGCTTAGCACAGATACGCAGTATTTT.

The chain joins TRBV5-1 to TRBJ1-3; no clear D. This CDR3 has 15 residues. Trimming shortened V by 0 bases and J by 4 bases, and 11 bases separated the two germline ends. Germline values: CDR1 SGHRS, CDR2 YFSETQ. CDR3 residues: CASSLVSNFGNTIYF. In nucleotides, the CDR3 is TGCGCCAGCAGCTTGGTGAGCAATTTCGGAAACACCATATATTTT.

The CDR3 nucleotides are TGTGCCAGTTGTAAGGCCTCTTACGAGCAGTACTTC. Its protein is CASCKASYEQYF. The V gene is TRBV6-5, the J gene TRBJ2-7, with D unclear. V was trimmed by 9 bases and J by 4 bases, leaving 13 bases between them. The V gene's germline CDR1 is MNHEY and CDR2 SVGAGI. The CDR3 is 12 residues long.

The rearrangement uses TRBV27 and TRBJ2-2; D remains unclear. Trimming stripped 2 bases from V and 0 bases from J, with 7 bases between. The germline V gene has CDR1 MNHEY and CDR2 SMNVEV (reference sequence). This CDR3 is 15 amino acids long. CDR3 amino acids: CASSLGAANTGELFF. CDR3 nucleotides: TGTGCCAGCAGTTTAGGTGCGGCGAACACCGGGGAGCTGTTTTTT.

The chain carries TRBV14 and TRBJ2-1; TRBD1 might be the D (6 bases). The CDR3 runs to 14 residues. Germline V gene sequence: CDR1 SGHDN, CDR2 FVKESK. Trimming pared 8 bases from V and 4 bases from J, leaving 15 bases between. The CDR3 DNA reads TGTGCCAGCCGAAGTGGGGGCGCGTACAATGAGCAGTTCTTC. It specifies CASRSGGAYNEQFF.

In its sample, this clone was seen a few times. CDR3 sequence (DNA): TGTGCCACCAGCGCGCAGAGAGGGTCTGGAAACACCATATATTTT. Its protein product is CATSAQRGSGNTIYF. The chain combines TRBV15 with TRBJ1-3; D is undetermined. The CDR3 has 15 residues. The V gene's germline CDR1 is LNHNV and CDR2 YYDKDF (reference sequence). Trimming took 5 bases from V and 1 from J, leaving 12 bases between them.

V is TRBV18 and J is TRBJ2-2, with D possibly being TRBD2 (5 bases). Deletions cut 6 bases from V and 6 bases from J, with 17 bases between. There are 15 residues in the CDR3. Germline loops: CDR1 KGHSH, CDR2 LQKENI. CDR3 amino acids: CASSPESGTAGELFF. The CDR3 nucleotides read TGTGCCAGCTCCCCAGAATCGGGAACCGCCGGGGAGCTGTTTTTT.

The rearrangement joins TRBV9 to TRBJ1-3, with a possible D match to TRBD1 (6 bases). Looked up from germline, CDR1 is SGDLS and CDR2 is YYNGEE. This CDR3 contains 17 residues. V lost 3 bases to trimming and J lost 1 base, with 17 bases between them. CDR3 DNA: TGTGCCAGCAGCGCGGCCGGGACAAGATTTTCTGGAAACACCATATATTTT. Residues: CASSAAGTRFSGNTIYF.